The 31 T cell receptor beta chains below all came from one sample that was sequenced in a study of cytomegalovirus exposure and HLA in healthy donors. Clones were sequenced by immunoSEQ multiplex PCR, and TCRdb holds only the in-frame ones, with some missing. In the table there are about 98,000 clones, about 95% of which are singletons. Sequencing was done on a sample of PBMCs. Every receptor here comes from a woman in her late teens or twenties in good health and CMV-seronegative.

V usage is TRBV7-3 and J usage is TRBJ2-5; the match to TRBD2 covers 11 bases. Germline CDR1 SGHTA, CDR2 FQGTGA. The CDR3 extends over 15 amino acids. Unmatched junction bases numbered 1, after V lost 3 bases and J lost 1 base. DNA for the CDR3: TGTGCCAGCAGCTTTAGCGGGGGGGCCCAAGAGACCCAGTACTTC. This gives the protein CASSFSGGAQETQYF.

The rearrangement uses TRBV7-9 and TRBJ2-7; D might be TRBD2 (6 bases). V was pared by 3 bases and J by 2 bases, with 11 bases between. Per germline, CDR1 SEHNR and CDR2 FQNEAQ (reference sequence). CDR3 size: 14 residues. The chain's CDR3 is CASSFAGRPYEQYF. Written as DNA, the CDR3 is TGTGCCAGCAGCTTCGCGGGACGTCCCTACGAGCAGTACTTC.

The gene calls are TRBV6-4 and TRBJ2-3, with TRBD2 as a possible D gene (6 bases). Germline loops: CDR1 MRHNA, CDR2 SNTAGT. Between the trimmed V and J ends, which lost 3 bases and 4 bases, there was a span of 14 bases. CDR3 length: 15 amino acids. CDR3 in amino acids: CASSEGAGRADTQYF. The CDR3 nucleotides read TGTGCCAGCAGTGAGGGAGCGGGTCGGGCAGATACGCAGTATTTT.

The chain recombines TRBV19 with TRBJ2-7; TRBD1 matches 8 bases. The CDR3 loop spans 15 amino acids. V shed 4 bases, J shed 2 bases, and the junction held 7 bases outside the gene matches. CDR1 is LNHDA and CDR2 is SQIVND in the germline V gene (reference sequence). The CDR3 nucleotides read TGTGCCAGTAGTACCCCAGGACAGGGACCCTACGAGCAGTACTTC. Amino acid sequence: CASSTPGQGPYEQYF. Filled out from reference TRBV19 and TRBJ2-7, the complete variable domain reads DGGITQSPKYLFRKEGQNVTLSCEQNLNHDAMYWYRQDPGQGLRLIYYSQIVNDFQKGDIAEGYSVSREKKESFPLTVTSAQKNPTAFYLCASSTPGQGPYEQYFGPGTRLTVT.

CDR3 protein: CARRRLGGSYEQYF. The CDR3, as DNA: TGTGCCAGACGGCGACTAGGCGGGTCCTACGAGCAGTACTTC. The rearrangement joins TRBV28 to TRBJ2-7; D is possibly TRBD2 (6 bases). This CDR3 contains 14 residues. Per germline, CDR1 MDHEN and CDR2 SYDVKM. Trimming cost V 9 bases and J 1 base, with 16 bases left between them.

The chain carries TRBV7-2 and TRBJ2-4, with a possible D match to TRBD2 (6 bases). Germline V gives CDR1 SGHTA, CDR2 FQGNSA. CDR3 length: 15 amino acids. The germline V and J ends were trimmed by 8 bases and 1 base, with 15 bases remaining between them. The CDR3 reads CASGTEAGAKNIQYF. In DNA form, the CDR3 reads TGTGCCAGCGGTACTGAGGCGGGGGCCAAAAACATTCAGTACTTC.

The genes are TRBV4-1 and TRBJ1-1; a possible D gene is TRBD1 (5 bases). Germline V gives CDR1 MGHRA, CDR2 YSYEKL. This CDR3 is built from 16 residues. The germline V and J ends were trimmed by 0 bases and 1 base, with 12 bases remaining between them. CDR3 sequence: CASSQDGIDRNTEAFF. CDR3 DNA: TGCGCCAGCAGCCAAGATGGCATCGACAGGAACACTGAAGCTTTCTTT.

The CDR3 is CASSQDWDSATNEKLFF. The CDR3 DNA reads as TGCGCCAGCAGCCAAGATTGGGACAGTGCAACTAATGAAAAACTGTTTTTT. V is TRBV4-3 and J is TRBJ1-4, with 7 positions matching TRBD1. The V segment lost 0 bases and the J segment 0 bases; nucleotides outside the gene matches: 4. In germline, CDR1 is LGHNA, CDR2 YSLEER. CDR3 length: 17 residues.

The chain carries TRBV11-3 and TRBJ2-7, with 7 bases lining up with TRBD1. The CDR3 is made up of 15 amino acids. Trimming cost V 5 bases and J 3 bases; bases outside gene matches: 10. Germline V CDR1 and CDR2: SGHNT, YENEEA. CDR3 amino acids: CASSAISGDSYEQYF. CDR3 coding DNA: TGTGCCAGCAGCGCAATATCTGGGGACAGCTACGAGCAGTACTTC.

V gene TRBV4-3 combines with J gene TRBJ1-2; TRBD1 agrees at 8 bases. Germline V gene data show CDR1 as LGHNA and CDR2 as YSLEER. CDR3 length equals 14 residues. V trimming: 0 bases; J trimming: 8 bases; junction bases outside the gene matches: 5. The CDR3 loop is CASSQEVDRGGYTF. DNA for the CDR3: TGCGCCAGCAGCCAAGAGGTTGACAGGGGAGGCTACACCTTC.

The chain recombines TRBV27 with TRBJ1-5, with TRBD1 identical over 7 bases. This CDR3 is built from 16 residues. Germline assignment: CDR1 MNHEY and CDR2 SMNVEV (reference sequence). V shed 5 bases and J 5 bases; nucleotides not matched to a gene: 12. The CDR3 DNA is TGTGCCAGCAGTATATGTGACAGGGCAGATGATCAGCCCCAGCATTTT. This translates into CASSICDRADDQPQHF.

This rearrangement joins TRBV5-4 to TRBJ2-2; 8 bases map to TRBD1. The germline V gene encodes CDR1 SGHNT and CDR2 YYREEE (reference sequence). The CDR3 runs to 16 residues. V was pared by 6 bases and J by 6 bases, with 13 bases of the junction left unmatched. The DNA for the CDR3 is TGTGCCAGCACCACGATAGACAGGGGTCCTCCCGGGGAGCTGTTTTTT. The encoded protein is CASTTIDRGPPGELFF.

The rearrangement joins TRBV6-5 to TRBJ1-2; 8 positions agree with TRBD1. CDR3 length: 16 amino acids. CDR1 and CDR2 from the germline V gene are MNHEY and SVGAGI. The J segment lost 5 bases and the V segment lost 4 bases, leaving 12 bases of the junction unmatched. CDR3 DNA sequence: TGTGCCAGCAGTTCCATCCGGGACAGGTCGTCGTATGGCTACACCTTC. It is translated as CASSSIRDRSSYGYTF.

This CDR3 reads CASKPGLFGEQYF. The DNA of the CDR3 is TGTGCCAGCAAACCAGGACTTTTTGGCGAGCAGTACTTC. The rearrangement uses TRBV6-5 and TRBJ2-7; possible D gene TRBD2, 5 bases. Germline values: CDR1 MNHEY, CDR2 SVGAGI. The length of the CDR3 is 13 residues. V lost 7 bases to trimming and J lost 6 bases, with 16 bases between them.

The rearrangement uses TRBV30 and TRBJ2-1; D remains ambiguous. CDR3 length equals 16 residues. Germline loops: CDR1 GTSNPN, CDR2 SVGIG (reference sequence). V lost 2 bases to trimming and J lost 0 bases, with 14 bases between them. CDR3 in amino acids: CAWSPRGFSSYNEQFF. The CDR3 bases are TGTGCCTGGAGTCCCCGAGGCTTTAGCTCCTACAATGAGCAGTTCTTC. The full variable domain, in which reference TRBV30 and TRBJ2-1 provide the parts outside the CDR3, is SQTIHQWPATLVQPVGSPLSLECTVEGTSNPNLYWYRQAAGRGLQLLFYSVGIGQISSEVPQNLSASRPQDRQFILSSKKLLLSDSGFYLCAWSPRGFSSYNEQFFGPGTRLTVL.

This clone has a handful of counts. V and J are TRBV6-1 and TRBJ2-7; D is perhaps TRBD2 (7 bases). Looked up from germline, CDR1 is MNHNS and CDR2 is SASEGT. CDR3 length equals 15 residues. The ends were cut back, 2 bases at V and 2 bases at J, with 13 bases in the middle. The CDR3 spells CASSEMKGGTYEQYF. The CDR3 nucleotides are TGTGCCAGCAGTGAAATGAAGGGGGGGACCTACGAGCAGTACTTC.

V gene TRBV5-1 combines with J gene TRBJ1-2, with 10 bases lining up with TRBD1. The CDR3 is 18 residues long. V lost 2 bases, J lost 4 bases, and 14 bases stayed unmatched. Germline V lookup: CDR1 SGHRS, CDR2 YFSETQ. The CDR3 region has the DNA TGCGCCAGCAGCTTTGTTTCGGACAGGGGGACCATAATCTATGGCTACACCTTC. Translation gives CASSFVSDRGTIIYGYTF. Full variable domain (missing parts from reference TRBV5-1 and TRBJ1-2): KAGVTQTPRYLIKTRGQQVTLSCSPISGHRSVSWYQQTPGQGLQFLFEYFSETQRNKGNFPGRFSGRQFSNSRSEMNVSTLELGDSALYLCASSFVSDRGTIIYGYTFGSGTRLTVV.

The J gene is TRBJ2-7, the V gene TRBV30; D is unresolved. Germline assignment: CDR1 GTSNPN and CDR2 SVGIG (reference sequence). The CDR3 consists of 11 residues. Trimming took 2 bases from V and 6 from J, leaving 8 bases between them. The CDR3: CAWSRSGEQYF. In nucleotides, the CDR3 is TGTGCCTGGAGTCGCAGTGGCGAGCAGTACTTC.

The V gene is TRBV4-1, the J gene TRBJ1-1; no firm D call. Trimming took off 2 bases at V and 0 bases at J, with 10 bases between the two ends. Germline lookup yields CDR1 MGHRA and CDR2 YSYEKL. CDR3 length: 15 amino acids. The CDR3 is CASSQQVLMNTEAFF. The CDR3 DNA reads TGCGCCAGCAGCCAACAGGTGCTAATGAACACTGAAGCTTTCTTT.

The chain couples TRBV6-4 to TRBJ2-3; 7 bases map to TRBD1. Per the germline V gene, CDR1 is MRHNA and CDR2 is SNTAGT. This CDR3 contains 14 residues. Trimming removed 4 bases from V and 2 bases from J; junction bases left unmatched: 3. The CDR3 sequence: CASSVTGDTDTQYF. The CDR3 coding sequence is TGTGCCAGCAGTGTTACAGGGGACACAGATACGCAGTATTTT.

V usage is TRBV9 and J usage is TRBJ1-5; D perhaps matches TRBD1 (5 bases). V gave up 8 bases and J gave up 0 bases, with 18 bases separating them. Germline CDR1 reads SGDLS; CDR2 reads YYNGEE. The CDR3 runs to 16 residues. CDR3 region: CASSLGGWGSNQPQHF. The DNA for the CDR3 is TGTGCCAGTTCGTTGGGGGGTTGGGGTAGCAATCAGCCCCAGCATTTT.

This clone was counted a single time. J is TRBJ2-7 and V is TRBV25-1, with a possible D match to TRBD1 (6 bases). The CDR3 has 17 residues. With 8 bases removed from V and 0 bases from J, the gap between germline ends came to 23 bases. Germline CDR1 is MGHDK and CDR2 is SYGVNS. The CDR3: CASESLFQGSSSYEQYF. CDR3 coding DNA: TGTGCCAGCGAGAGCCTCTTCCAGGGGTCCAGCTCCTACGAGCAGTACTTC.

V is TRBV27 and J is TRBJ2-1, with D tentatively TRBD2 (6 bases). CDR3 length: 14 residues. Germline CDR1 MNHEY, CDR2 SMNVEV (reference sequence). Trimming stripped 7 bases from V and 3 bases from J, with 13 bases between. CDR3 sequence (DNA): TGTGCCAGCAATGTTGGGGGAGGCTACAATGAGCAGTTCTTC. Translating gives CASNVGGGYNEQFF.

The chain carries TRBV13 and TRBJ2-2; D gene unclear. V was pared by 2 bases and J by 7 bases, with 14 bases between. The CDR3 has 15 amino acids. Germline-derived CDR1 and CDR2 are PRHDT and FYEKMQ (reference sequence). CDR3 loop: CASSLLQKLSGELFF. The CDR3 DNA is TGTGCCAGCAGCTTACTACAGAAGCTTAGCGGGGAGCTGTTTTTT.

The rearrangement uses TRBV29-1 and TRBJ2-7; D possibly corresponds to TRBD1 (7 bases). The CDR3 spans 16 residues. Trimming cost V 2 bases and J 0 bases, with 17 bases left between them. CDR1 is SQVTM, CDR2 ANQGSEA, per germline. The CDR3 DNA reads as TGCAGCGTTGAATTGGGGGCGGGACAGAGCTCCTACGAGCAGTACTTC. Translated: CSVELGAGQSSYEQYF.

The gene calls are TRBV18 and TRBJ1-1, with a tentative D call TRBD1 (5 bases). The V end was cut by 3 bases, the J end by 4 bases, with 12 bases between. CDR1 KGHSH and CDR2 LQKENI come from the germline V gene. This CDR3 has 14 amino acids. CDR3 DNA sequence: TGTGCCAGCTCACCGGACACCTCGAGCACTGAAGCTTTCTTT. As protein: CASSPDTSSTEAFF.

The V gene is TRBV5-1, the J gene TRBJ2-5; 8 positions match TRBD2. The CDR3 covers 15 residues. In germline, CDR1 is SGHRS, CDR2 YFSETQ. The trim removed 5 bases at V and 5 bases at J, leaving 11 bases unmatched. The CDR3 is CASSRDSGNGETQYF. CDR3 bases: TGCGCCAGCAGTCGAGATAGCGGGAACGGGGAGACCCAGTACTTC.

This rearrangement joins TRBV19 to TRBJ1-5; D gene unclear. V was pared by 5 bases and J by 4 bases, with 9 bases between. CDR3 length equals 13 residues. Per the germline V gene, CDR1 is LNHDA and CDR2 is SQIVND (reference sequence). CDR3 loop: CASSFGLNQPQHF. In DNA, the CDR3 is TGTGCCAGTAGTTTCGGTTTAAATCAGCCCCAGCATTTT.

The V and J genes are TRBV6-5 and TRBJ2-1, with D tentatively TRBD2 (6 bases). CDR3 size: 13 residues. Germline V lookup: CDR1 MNHEY, CDR2 SVGAGI. V was shortened by 7 bases and J by 7 bases, with 14 bases between the two germline ends. CDR3 amino acids: CASNGGSTNEQFF. CDR3 nucleotide sequence: TGTGCCAGCAACGGAGGGTCCACGAATGAGCAGTTCTTC.

The V and J genes are TRBV18 and TRBJ1-2; 8 bases agree with TRBD1. Germline V gene lookup returns CDR1 KGHSH and CDR2 LQKENI. J gave up 4 bases and V 4 bases, and 2 bases lay outside the gene matches. The CDR3 contains 13 residues. CDR3 amino acids: CASSLDRGYGYTF. CDR3 DNA sequence: TGTGCCAGCTCACTAGACAGGGGCTATGGCTACACCTTC.

The CDR3 DNA follows: TGTGCCAGCAGTTACGTGGACAGGGCCTATGGCTACACCTTC. Protein: CASSYVDRAYGYTF. V is TRBV6-5 and J is TRBJ1-2, with 8 positions matching TRBD1. V lost 2 bases to trimming and J lost 4 bases; unmatched junction nucleotides: 3. Germline lookup yields CDR1 MNHEY and CDR2 SVGAGI. The CDR3 length is 14 residues.